This entry lists 2 T cell receptor beta chains sequenced from one sample in a study of CD8 T cells in Susac syndrome. cDNA came from 0.5 to 1 ug RNA primed by random hexamers. TCRdb processed the immunoSEQ multiplex PCR reads anew with MiXCR; each CDR3 protein has one entry. The sample includes 190,000 or so distinct CDR3 sequences, 85% to 95% of them seen just once. The source material was CD4+ T cells from PBMCs. The receptors were gathered from a human donor with multiple sclerosis.

This chain connects TRBV29-1 to TRBJ2-7; a weak D match, TRBD2 (6 bases). The CDR3 sequence is 12 residues long. Germline assignment: CDR1 SQVTM and CDR2 ANQGSEA. V lost 7 bases, J lost 5 bases, and 15 bases lay in between. The CDR3 sequence: CSAGGGVHEQYF. The DNA for the CDR3 is TGCAGCGCCGGTGGAGGGGTGCACGAGCAGTACTTC.

The rearrangement uses TRBV20-1 and TRBJ1-1; D gene uncertain. The CDR3 has 13 residues. CDR1 and CDR2 from the germline V gene are DFQATT and SNEGSKA (reference sequence). V lost 1 base and J lost 5, with 11 bases in between. CDR3 DNA: TGCAGTGCTAGAGTACGGGCGGCGACTGAAGCTTTCTTT. Its protein is CSARVRAATEAFF.